This T cell receptor beta chain appears in the sequencing data of a study of blood T cells in healthy people across ages. Primed by a sample-barcoded 5' primer and a J-beta primer mix, a second PCR proceeded for about 6 to 11 cycles. TCRdb processed the 5' RACE reads anew with MiXCR; each CDR3 protein has one entry. The sample includes 800,000 to 1,300,000 distinct CDR3 sequences, roughly 24% of them seen just once. The CDR3 is made up of 14 amino acids. Germline assignment: CDR1 SQVTM and CDR2 ANQGSEA. Between the trimmed V and J ends, which lost 6 bases and 1 base, there was a span of 15 bases. The table lists this clonotype with a few counts. Its antigen remains unknown. Study-level results: While age rose, TCR beta diversity per million T cells dropped in a roughly linear way.

These data were also reused for a study on T cells of mothers and their children. As that study records: Over 8 million TCR beta CDR3 reads were obtained from each mother, and 2.5 million to 3.5 million from each child.

The J gene is TRBJ2-5, the V gene TRBV29-1; D may be TRBD2 (5 bases). The TCR sequence derives from a girl aged 2-15 years in good health. Specimen: blood. CDR3 sequence: CSVARLFSQETQYF. CDR3 sequence (DNA): TGCAGCGTGGCAAGACTATTTTCCCAAGAGACCCAGTACTTC.